The sequence of this T cell receptor beta chain was determined in a study of blood T cell repertoires in COVID-19. Study at large: Donors in the United States, Italy and Spain gave samples during acute or convalescent COVID-19.

Trimming removed 2 bases from V and 10 bases from J, with 17 bases in between. Germline V gene data show CDR1 as MDHEN and CDR2 as SYDVKM. CDR3 length: 15 amino acids. Per the original data handling: The authors estimated nucleated cell counts from reference gene primer amplification. Produced via immunoSEQ multiplex PCR; TCRdb's table is partial and in-frame only. The V and J calls and clone size come from that table; D and trimming were worked out from the DNA. Here the sample spans about 200,000 clones, around nine tenths being singletons. This clonotype was obtained from a man in his sixties who had recovered from COVID-19. The source material was peripheral blood. The gene calls are TRBV28 and TRBJ2-2; D is possibly TRBD1 (6 bases). The CDR3 DNA is TGTGCCAGCAGTTTACGAAGGGGGAGAGTGGAGGAGCTGTTTTTT. It is translated as CASSLRRGRVEELFF.